The text below deals with one TCR beta chain. Methods used by the authors: Amplification of reference gene primers provided the estimated nucleated cell counts. The table came from immunoSEQ multiplex PCR; TCRdb's copy has only in-frame clones and leaves some out. V and J calls and clone size are copied from that table; D and trimming were computed from the DNA. The data contain 130,000 or so clones, roughly 80% of them singletons. These data belong to a study of blood T cell repertoires in COVID-19. On the study more broadly: The United States, Italy and Spain supplied acute and convalescent COVID-19 samples. From T cells, B-cell-depleted T cells, or PBMCs came the material, which was cDNA or gDNA.

Germline CDR1 reads MGHRA; CDR2 reads YSYEKL. The length of the CDR3 is 18 residues. V shed 1 base, J shed 4 bases, and the junction held 10 bases outside the gene matches. The sequencing input was peripheral blood. The sequence derives from a man between 60 and 70 years old with acute or convalescent COVID-19. The chain recombines TRBV4-1 with TRBJ2-7; 13 bases are a match to TRBD2. The CDR3 loop reads CASSQVITSGGVPYEQYF. The CDR3 DNA sequence: TGCGCCAGCAGCCAAGTAATAACTAGCGGGGGGGTTCCGTACGAGCAGTACTTC.